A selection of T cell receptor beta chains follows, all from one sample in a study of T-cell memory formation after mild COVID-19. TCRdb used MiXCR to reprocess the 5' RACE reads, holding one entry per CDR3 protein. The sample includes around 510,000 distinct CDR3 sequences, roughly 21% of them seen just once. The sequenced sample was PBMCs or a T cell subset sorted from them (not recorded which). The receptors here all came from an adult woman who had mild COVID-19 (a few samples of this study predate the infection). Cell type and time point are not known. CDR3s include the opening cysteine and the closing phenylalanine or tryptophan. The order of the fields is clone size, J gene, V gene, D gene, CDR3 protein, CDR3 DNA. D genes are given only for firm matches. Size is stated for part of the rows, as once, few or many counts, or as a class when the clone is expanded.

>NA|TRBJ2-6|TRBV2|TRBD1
CASSDRGQGFPGANVLTF
TGTGCCAGCAGTGATAGGGGACAGGGGTTCCCTGGGGCCAACGTCCTGACTTTC
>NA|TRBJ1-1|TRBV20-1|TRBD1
CSARQGAGGTEAFF
TGCAGTGCAAGACAGGGGGCCGGGGGCACTGAAGCTTTCTTT
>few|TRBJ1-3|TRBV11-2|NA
CATSLSVSGNTIYF
TGTGCCACCTCCCTCTCCGTCTCTGGAAACACCATATATTTT
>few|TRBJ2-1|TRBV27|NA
CASSLWDQQTIGEQFF
TGTGCCAGCAGTTTATGGGACCAACAAACCATTGGAGAGCAGTTCTTC
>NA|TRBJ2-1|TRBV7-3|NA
CASSLMGASGDEQFF
TGTGCCAGCAGCTTAATGGGGGCCTCAGGGGATGAGCAGTTCTTC
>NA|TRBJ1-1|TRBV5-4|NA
CASSLDVLNTEAFF
TGTGCCAGCAGCTTGGATGTGCTGAACACTGAAGCTTTCTTT
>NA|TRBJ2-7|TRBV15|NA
CATSRVDSGVNYEQYF
TGTGCCACCAGCAGAGTTGATTCGGGGGTCAACTACGAGCAGTACTTC
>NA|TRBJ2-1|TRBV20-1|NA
CSASGVVTGVSYNEQFF
TGCAGTGCTAGTGGTGTTGTGACAGGAGTATCCTACAATGAGCAGTTCTTC
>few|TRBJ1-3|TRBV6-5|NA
CASSTRTTSSGNTIYF
TGTGCCAGCAGTACCCGGACCACCTCCTCTGGAAACACCATATATTTT
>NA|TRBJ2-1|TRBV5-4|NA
CASSWGREGTGFF
TGTGCCAGCAGCTGGGGCAGGGAAGGGACGGGTTTCTTC
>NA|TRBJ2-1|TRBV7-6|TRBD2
CASSLDAGVGYEQFF
TGTGCCAGCAGCTTAGACGCGGGAGTGGGTTATGAGCAGTTCTTC
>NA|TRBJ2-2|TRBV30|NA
CAWSRLLAGELFF
TGTGCCTGGAGCAGGCTTCTCGCCGGGGAGCTGTTTTTT
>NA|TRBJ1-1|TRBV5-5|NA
CASSLNLKLSLDTEAFF
TGTGCCAGCAGCCTGAACTTAAAATTGAGTTTAGACACTGAAGCTTTCTTT
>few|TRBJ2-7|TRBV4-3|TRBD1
CASSQGGTGEYEQYF
TGCGCCAGCAGCCAAGGTGGGACAGGGGAGTACGAGCAGTACTTC
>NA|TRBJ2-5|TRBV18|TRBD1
CASSRTGLRETQYF
TGTGCCAGCTCACGGACAGGGTTGCGAGAGACCCAGTACTTC
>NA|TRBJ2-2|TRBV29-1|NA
CSVDARGQGTGELFF
TGCAGCGTTGATGCGCGGGGCCAAGGGACCGGGGAGCTGTTTTTT
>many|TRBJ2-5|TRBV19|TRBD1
CASSIVTGGSETQYF
TGTGCCAGTAGTATAGTGACAGGGGGTAGCGAGACCCAGTACTTC
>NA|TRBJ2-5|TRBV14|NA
CASSQPSYETQYF
TGTGCCAGCAGCCAACCTAGCTACGAGACCCAGTACTTC
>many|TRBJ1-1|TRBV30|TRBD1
CAWDGQGRVTEAFF
TGTGCCTGGGACGGACAGGGGAGAGTCACTGAAGCTTTCTTT
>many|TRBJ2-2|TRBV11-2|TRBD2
CASSLGGGATGELFF
TGTGCCAGCAGCTTGGGCGGGGGGGCCACCGGGGAGCTGTTTTTT
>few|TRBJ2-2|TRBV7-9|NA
CASSGSPNTGELFF
TGTGCCAGCAGCGGGAGTCCCAACACCGGGGAGCTGTTTTTT
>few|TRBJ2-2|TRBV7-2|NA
CASSFGAGSGAGELFF
TGTGCCAGCAGCTTTGGTGCGGGCTCGGGTGCCGGGGAGCTGTTTTTT
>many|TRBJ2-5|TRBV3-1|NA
CASSPTGETQYF
TGCGCCAGCAGCCCGACGGGCGAGACCCAGTACTTC
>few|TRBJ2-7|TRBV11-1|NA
CASSSSLYEQYF
TGTGCCAGCAGTTCGTCGCTCTACGAGCAGTACTTC
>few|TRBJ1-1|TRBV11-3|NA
CASSSRVGITTNTEAFF
TGTGCCAGCAGTAGTAGAGTGGGAATCACTACGAACACTGAAGCTTTCTTT
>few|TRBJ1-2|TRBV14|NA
CASLLRRAANYGYTF
TGTGCCAGCCTCCTTAGGCGTGCAGCTAACTATGGCTACACCTTC
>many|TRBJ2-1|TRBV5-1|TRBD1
CASSLGTGGSQSSYNEQFF
TGCGCCAGCAGCTTAGGGACAGGGGGCTCCCAAAGCTCCTACAATGAGCAGTTCTTC
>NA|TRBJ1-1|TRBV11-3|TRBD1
CASSPDRVTTEAFF
TGTGCCAGCAGCCCCGACAGGGTGACCACTGAAGCTTTCTTT
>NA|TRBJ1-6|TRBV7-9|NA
CASSLAWDHNSPLHF
TGTGCCAGCAGCTTAGCTTGGGATCATAATTCACCCCTCCACTTT
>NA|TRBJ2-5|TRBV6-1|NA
CATRLAGSETQYF
TGTGCCACCCGTCTCGCTGGCTCGGAGACCCAGTACTTC
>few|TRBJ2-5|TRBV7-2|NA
CASGPGPRETQYF
TGTGCCAGCGGTCCGGGTCCTCGGGAGACCCAGTACTTC
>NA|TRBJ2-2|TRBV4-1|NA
CASSQGELAGELFF
TGCGCCAGCAGCCAAGGGGAACTGGCCGGGGAGCTGTTTTTT
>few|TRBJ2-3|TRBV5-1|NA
CASSPHWGWADTQYF
TGCGCCAGCAGCCCCCACTGGGGCTGGGCAGATACGCAGTATTTT
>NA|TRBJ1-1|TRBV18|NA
CASSGTRMNTEAFF
TGTGCCAGCTCAGGCACACGGATGAACACTGAAGCTTTCTTT
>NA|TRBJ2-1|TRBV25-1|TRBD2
CASSDLTSGGAIEQFF
TGTGCCAGCAGTGACCTGACTAGCGGGGGGGCCATTGAGCAGTTCTTC
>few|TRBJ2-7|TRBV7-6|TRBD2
CASSPSGAPREQYF
TGTGCCAGCAGCCCTAGCGGAGCCCCTCGGGAGCAGTACTTC
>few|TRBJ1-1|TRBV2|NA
CASSVVEGVGAFF
TGTGCCAGCAGTGTCGTTGAAGGGGTGGGGGCTTTCTTT
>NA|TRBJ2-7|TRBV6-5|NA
CASSFDRAGYEQYF
TGTGCCAGCAGTTTTGACCGCGCCGGCTACGAGCAGTACTTC
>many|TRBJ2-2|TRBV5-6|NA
CASSFSGYGELFF
TGTGCCAGCAGCTTCTCAGGATACGGGGAGCTGTTTTTT
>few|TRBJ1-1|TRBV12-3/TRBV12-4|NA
CASSLALAGWNTEAFF
TGTGCCAGCAGTTTAGCGCTGGCAGGGTGGAACACTGAAGCTTTCTTT
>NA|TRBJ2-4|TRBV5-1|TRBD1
CASSKGQGGNIQYF
TGCGCCAGCAGCAAGGGACAGGGGGGGAACATTCAGTACTTC
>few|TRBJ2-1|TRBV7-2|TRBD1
CASSKTGGREQFF
TGTGCCAGCAGCAAAACAGGGGGCAGGGAGCAGTTCTTC
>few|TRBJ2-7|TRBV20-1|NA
CSASLPAGDIF
TGCAGTGCGAGCCTTCCCGCGGGTGATATCTTC
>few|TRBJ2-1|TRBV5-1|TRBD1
CASSTGQGSYNEQFF
TGCGCCAGCAGCACGGGACAGGGGTCCTACAATGAGCAGTTCTTC
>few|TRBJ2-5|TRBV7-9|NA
CASSVPGSQETQYF
TGTGCCAGCAGCGTACCCGGGTCCCAAGAGACCCAGTACTTC
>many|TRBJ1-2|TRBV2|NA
CASSEPTYGYTF
TGTGCCAGCAGTGAACCTACCTATGGCTACACCTTC
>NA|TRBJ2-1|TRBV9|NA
CASSVEGLGAYEQFF
TGTGCCAGCAGCGTAGAGGGCCTTGGGGCCTATGAGCAGTTCTTC
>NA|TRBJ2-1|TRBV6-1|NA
CASEAQGYNEQFF
TGTGCCAGCGAAGCTCAGGGCTACAATGAGCAGTTCTTC
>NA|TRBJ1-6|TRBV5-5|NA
CASSLDGSRNRLGSPLHF
TGTGCCAGCAGCTTGGACGGCAGCCGGAACCGTTTGGGTTCACCCCTCCACTTT
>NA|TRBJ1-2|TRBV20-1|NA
CSARDSLDANYGYTF
TGCAGTGCTAGAGATTCCCTAGACGCTAACTATGGCTACACCTTC
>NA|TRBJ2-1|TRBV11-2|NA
CASSMHGWVGEQFF
TGTGCCAGCAGCATGCACGGGTGGGTGGGTGAGCAGTTCTTC
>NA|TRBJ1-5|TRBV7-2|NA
CASSPVGDRSNQPQHF
TGTGCCAGCAGCCCCGTGGGGGATCGAAGCAATCAGCCCCAGCATTTT
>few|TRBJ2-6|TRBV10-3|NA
CAISDPGEPGANVLTF
TGTGCCATCAGTGACCCTGGGGAACCTGGGGCCAACGTCCTGACTTTC
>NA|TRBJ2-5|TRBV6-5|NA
CASSPRRTVETQYF
TGTGCCAGCAGTCCCCGTCGGACGGTGGAGACCCAGTACTTC
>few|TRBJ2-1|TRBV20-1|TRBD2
CSARVLGTSGRPLIYNEQFF
TGCAGTGCTAGAGTACTGGGAACTAGCGGGAGGCCTCTGATCTACAATGAGCAGTTCTTC
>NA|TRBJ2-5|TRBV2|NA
CASSLSGVLQETQYF
TGTGCCAGCAGTTTAAGCGGAGTTCTCCAAGAGACCCAGTACTTC
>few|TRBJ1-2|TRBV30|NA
CAWSVLLTNYGYTF
TGTGCCTGGAGTGTATTGCTCACGAACTATGGCTACACCTTC
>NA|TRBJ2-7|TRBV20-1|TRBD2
CSAHLAGGPGEQYF
TGCAGTGCTCACTTAGCGGGAGGGCCGGGCGAGCAGTACTTC
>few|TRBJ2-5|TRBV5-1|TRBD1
CASSLGDREIETQYF
TGCGCCAGCAGCTTGGGGGACAGGGAAATCGAGACCCAGTACTTC